Each of the 20 T cell receptor beta chains below was sequenced from the same sample in a study of response to subunit inactivated influenza vaccine. TCRdb used MiXCR to reprocess the RT-PCR reads, holding one entry per CDR3 protein. The sample lists about 500,000 distinct CDR3 sequences, about 15% occurring once. Material: CD4+ T cells sorted from PBMCs, obtained roughly 24 months after vaccination. These receptors came from a man aged 45 to 70 who received an inactivated influenza vaccine.

In its sample, this clonotype was seen a few times. The rearrangement links TRBV5-1 to TRBJ1-1; no clear D gene. V was shortened by 5 bases and J by 1 base, with 9 bases between the two germline ends. Per the germline V gene, CDR1 is SGHRS and CDR2 is YFSETQ. CDR3 length: 13 residues. CDR3 region: CASRRTSNTEAFF. As DNA, the CDR3 is TGCGCCAGCAGACGGACTTCGAACACTGAAGCTTTCTTT.

The chain is built from TRBV7-2 and TRBJ2-1; TRBD1 or TRBD2 may be the D gene (5 bases each). Looked up from germline, CDR1 is SGHTA and CDR2 is FQGNSA. V shed 4 bases and J shed 3 bases, with 16 bases lying between them. The CDR3 is 16 residues long. The CDR3 coding sequence is TGTGCCAGCAGCTCAACCGGGACCCAGTACTACAATGAGCAGTTCTTC. It translates to CASSSTGTQYYNEQFF.

The chain recombines TRBV9 with TRBJ2-1; D uncertain. CDR1 and CDR2 (germline): SGDLS, YYNGEE. V lost 0 bases and J lost 7, with 8 bases in between. The CDR3 is made up of 13 amino acids. CDR3 loop: CASSVVLTNEQFF. The CDR3 region has the DNA TGTGCCAGCAGCGTAGTCCTTACGAATGAGCAGTTCTTC. Together with reference TRBV9 and TRBJ2-1, the CDR3 gives the full variable domain: DSGVTQTPKHLITATGQRVTLRCSPRSGDLSVYWYQQSLDQGLQFLIQYYNGEERAKGNILERFSAQQFPDLHSELNLSSLELGDSALYFCASSVVLTNEQFFGPGTRLTVL.

Many counts were recorded for this clonotype. The J gene is TRBJ2-2, the V gene TRBV12-3 or TRBV12-4, with D maybe TRBD1 (5 bases). The CDR3 is 14 residues long. Trimming removed 7 bases at V and 3 bases at J, with 12 bases between. The DNA of the CDR3 is TGTGCCAGCACCCCTTCAGGGTACACCGGGGAGCTGTTTTTT. Its translation is CASTPSGYTGELFF.

In this sample, this clonotype turned up a few times. This chain links TRBV28 with TRBJ2-4; the D gene is possibly TRBD2 (5 bases). The V gene lost 6 bases and the J gene lost 9 bases, with 15 bases spanning the gap. This CDR3 contains 13 residues. Germline CDR1 reads MDHEN; CDR2 reads SYDVKM. The CDR3 loop reads CASRRHGNAIQYF. CDR3 in DNA: TGTGCCAGCAGGAGACACGGGAACGCCATTCAGTACTTC.

This clonotype was observed at least ten times. The J gene is TRBJ2-3, the V gene TRBV12-3 or TRBV12-4, with D possibly matching TRBD1 (6 bases). The CDR3 has 14 amino acids. The V end lost 5 bases, the J end lost 2 bases, and 11 bases lay between the germline ends. The DNA of the CDR3 is TGTGCCAGCAGTACCGGGACAAACACAGATACGCAGTATTTT. This codes for CASSTGTNTDTQYF.

The chain combines TRBV7-9 with TRBJ2-1; 7 bases are a match to TRBD1. Trimming at V came to 6 bases and at J to 5 bases, leaving 7 bases not matched to a gene. This CDR3 is built from 14 residues. Germline V gene sequence: CDR1 SEHNR, CDR2 FQNEAQ (reference sequence). As DNA, the CDR3 is TGTGCCAGCAGTTCCGGGACAGTCAACAATGAGCAGTTCTTC. Translating gives CASSSGTVNNEQFF. Full variable domain (remainder filled in from reference TRBV7-9 and TRBJ2-1): DTGVSQNPRHKITKRGQNVTFRCDPISEHNRLYWYRQTLGQGPEFLTYFQNEAQLEKSRLLSDRFSAERPKGSFSTLEIQRTEQGDSAMYLCASSSGTVNNEQFFGPGTRLTVL.

The rearrangement joins TRBV20-1 to TRBJ1-6, with a tentative D call TRBD1 (6 bases). The CDR3 spans 16 residues. Germline V CDR1 and CDR2: DFQATT, SNEGSKA (reference sequence). V was pared by 1 base and J by 7 bases, with 17 bases between. This CDR3 is CSARGGAGAQNSPLHF. CDR3 DNA sequence: TGCAGTGCTAGAGGGGGGGCGGGGGCCCAGAATTCACCCCTCCACTTT.

This clonotype was seen only a few times. The rearrangement uses TRBV3-1 and TRBJ2-2; 7 positions match TRBD1. Trimming took 2 bases from V and 9 from J; bases not matched to a gene: 9. The CDR3 length is 15 residues. CDR1 and CDR2 from the germline V gene are LGHDT and YNNKEL (reference sequence). CDR3 sequence: CASSQPRQGIRELFF. In DNA form, the CDR3 reads TGTGCCAGCAGCCAACCTCGACAGGGTATCCGGGAGCTGTTTTTT.

This clonotype was counted a few times. The chain uses TRBV12-3 or TRBV12-4 and TRBJ1-1, with a weak D call TRBD1 (6 bases). The CDR3 runs to 14 residues. V was pared by 8 bases and J by 6 bases, with 19 bases between. DNA for the CDR3: TGTGCCAGCCGAAGGGCGGGGGCTGGCGCTGAAGCTTTCTTT. Translated, it gives CASRRAGAGAEAFF.

This clonotype occurred once. This chain links TRBV4-3 with TRBJ1-1, with D hard to call. Looked up from germline, CDR1 is LGHNA and CDR2 is YSLEER. Trimming took off 0 bases at V and 4 bases at J, with 12 bases between the two ends. The CDR3 is 15 amino acids. Here the CDR3 reads CASSQDVRRSTEAFF. The CDR3 coding sequence is TGCGCCAGCAGCCAAGATGTAAGAAGAAGCACTGAAGCTTTCTTT.

This sequence joins TRBV6-1 and TRBJ1-5; D ambiguous. Per the germline V gene, CDR1 is MNHNS and CDR2 is SASEGT. The V and J ends lost 4 bases and 5 bases respectively, with 15 bases between them. The CDR3 is 15 residues long. The CDR3 reads CASSAEPQRHQPQHF. The CDR3 DNA reads TGTGCCAGCAGTGCCGAACCCCAGAGGCATCAGCCCCAGCATTTT.

The chain links TRBV6-1 to TRBJ2-5; the D call may be TRBD1 or TRBD2 (7 bases each). V lost 6 bases and J 5 bases, leaving 19 bases between the germline ends. Germline assignment: CDR1 MNHNS and CDR2 SASEGT. The CDR3 spans 15 residues. The CDR3 DNA reads as TGTGCCAGCAGCCAGGGAGGGGGCGCGTGGGAGACCCAGTACTTC. It codes for CASSQGGGAWETQYF.

This sequence joins TRBV20-1 and TRBJ1-1, with D possibly TRBD1 on 6 matching bases. Per germline, CDR1 DFQATT and CDR2 SNEGSKA (reference sequence). The CDR3 is made up of 14 amino acids. Trimming took off 2 bases at V and 1 base at J, with 11 bases between the two ends. CDR3 nucleotide sequence: TGCAGTGCTAGAAGGGGACAACCGAACACTGAAGCTTTCTTT. This encodes CSARRGQPNTEAFF.

The chain links TRBV19 to TRBJ1-1; 8 positions agree with TRBD1. The trim removed 7 bases at V and 11 bases at J, leaving 12 bases unmatched. CDR1 is LNHDA and CDR2 is SQIVND in the germline V gene (reference sequence). This CDR3 contains 13 residues. CDR3 sequence: CASTETGAPGAFF. The DNA of the CDR3 is TGTGCCAGTACCGAGACAGGGGCCCCGGGGGCTTTCTTT.

The chain carries TRBV5-1 and TRBJ2-5; the match to TRBD2 covers 7 bases. The V gene's germline CDR1 is SGHRS and CDR2 YFSETQ. The CDR3 totals 14 residues. V was pared by 3 bases and J by 5 bases, with 7 bases of the junction left unmatched. For the CDR3, the DNA is TGCGCCAGCAGCTCCACTAGCGTGGTTGAGACCCAGTACTTC. Translated, it gives CASSSTSVVETQYF.

This chain links TRBV5-6 with TRBJ2-7, with 8 bases that match TRBD1. Germline loops: CDR1 SGHDT, CDR2 YYEEEE. This CDR3 region has 13 residues. J gave up 9 bases and V 2 bases, and 7 bases lay outside the gene matches. The chain's CDR3 is CASSFDRGPMQYF. As DNA, the CDR3 is TGTGCCAGCAGCTTTGACAGGGGCCCCATGCAGTACTTC.

This clonotype was counted once. The chain employs TRBV24-1 and TRBJ2-5, with 7 bases matching TRBD2. V shed 7 bases, J shed 3 bases, and the junction held 1 base outside the gene matches. The CDR3 spans 12 residues. CDR1 and CDR2 from the germline V gene are KGHDR and SFDVKD. The CDR3 DNA reads as TGTGCCACCAGGGGGGGGGAAGAGACCCAGTACTTC. This translates into CATRGGEETQYF.

The gene calls are TRBV12-3 or TRBV12-4 and TRBJ2-7, with no clear D. Trimming removed 2 bases at V and 0 bases at J, with 5 bases between. CDR3 length: 13 amino acids. The CDR3 loop is CASSLHNSYEQYF. CDR3 nucleotides: TGTGCCAGCAGTTTACACAACTCCTACGAGCAGTACTTC.

This clonotype turned up a few times. The chain has TRBV6-5 and TRBJ2-3; D remains ambiguous. There are 17 residues in the CDR3. Germline lookup yields CDR1 MNHEY and CDR2 SVGAGI. Trimming stripped 0 bases from V and 0 bases from J, with 13 bases between. CDR3 protein: CASSYSRSAASTDTQYF. As DNA, the CDR3 is TGTGCCAGCAGTTACTCGAGGTCGGCAGCTAGCACAGATACGCAGTATTTT.